This TCR beta chain came from a study of regulatory T cells in long-lasting Graves disease. Findings and limits, study-wide: Those with persistent Graves' had less TCR diversity than newly diagnosed patients. There was favoring of TRBV28, TRBJ1-2 and TRBJ2-5 in persistent disease.

The time point denotes: newly diagnosed GD, antithyroid drugs for less than 3 months. TCR sequences were obtained from RNA taken from PBMCs. The V end was cut by 2 bases, the J end by 5 bases, with 18 bases between. CDR3 size: 17 residues. Germline V gene data show CDR1 as SGHNT and CDR2 as YENEEA. Through Arm-PCR of CDR3 regions and iRepertoire HTBI primers, TCR beta libraries were built. TCRdb re-analysed the multiplex PCR reads in MiXCR, keeping a single row per CDR3 protein. The data show fewer than 550,000 distinct CDR3 sequences, with about 16% seen just once and 20% to 25% held by the top ten. Details on this clonotype: What it binds is unknown.

These data also featured in a second study, about T cells in Graves' hyperthyroidism and ophthalmopathy.

V usage is TRBV11-3 and J usage is TRBJ2-2; D unclear. The input for sequencing was peripheral blood mononuclear cells (PBMCs), taken at new diagnosis, from a patient treated with antithyroid drugs. The receptor was isolated from a woman aged 18-29 years with Graves disease. The chain's CDR3 is CASSLRPQLGGTGELFF. CDR3 bases: TGTGCCAGCAGCTTAAGACCACAATTAGGCGGAACCGGGGAGCTGTTTTTT.